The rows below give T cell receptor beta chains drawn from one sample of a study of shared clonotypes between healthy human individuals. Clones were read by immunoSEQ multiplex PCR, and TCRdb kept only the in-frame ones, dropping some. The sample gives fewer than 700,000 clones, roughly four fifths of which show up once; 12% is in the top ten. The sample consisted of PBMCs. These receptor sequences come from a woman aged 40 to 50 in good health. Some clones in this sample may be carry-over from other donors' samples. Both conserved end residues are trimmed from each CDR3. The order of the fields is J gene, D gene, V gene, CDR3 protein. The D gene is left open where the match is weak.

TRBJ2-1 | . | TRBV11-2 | ASSLTGGELYNEQF
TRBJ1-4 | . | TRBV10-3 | AISASGGLGEKLF
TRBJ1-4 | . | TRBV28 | ASSLGFNEKLF
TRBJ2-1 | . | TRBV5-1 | ASSIGSSGPSGQF
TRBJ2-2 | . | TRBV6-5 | ASSYLTNGELF
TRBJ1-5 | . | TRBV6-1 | ASSVTPPQH
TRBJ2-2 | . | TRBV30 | AWSRLATITGELF
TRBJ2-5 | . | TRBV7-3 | ASSPALGGETQY
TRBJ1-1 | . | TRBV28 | ASSLGQNTEAF
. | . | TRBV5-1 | ASSWDGSYEQY
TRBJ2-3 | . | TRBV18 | ASSPRQGGADTQY
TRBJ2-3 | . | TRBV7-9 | ASSSSFSTDTQY
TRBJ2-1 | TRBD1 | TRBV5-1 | ASSFRTGTGGNEQF
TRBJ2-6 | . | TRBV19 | ASSIDGHSGANVLT
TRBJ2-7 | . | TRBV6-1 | ASGYSGYEQY
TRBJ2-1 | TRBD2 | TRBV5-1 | ASSLDSLGRGGEQF
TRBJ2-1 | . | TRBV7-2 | ASSLVSRGKYNEQF
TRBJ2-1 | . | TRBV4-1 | ASSQASKNEQF
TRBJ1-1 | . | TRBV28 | ASSLSPGLFGAKEAF
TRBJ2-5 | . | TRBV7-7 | ASSLGSFSETQY
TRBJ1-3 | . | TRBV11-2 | ASSQGLNSGNTIY
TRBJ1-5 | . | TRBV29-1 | SVPGSNSNQPQH
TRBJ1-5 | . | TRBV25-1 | ASSDYGQPQH
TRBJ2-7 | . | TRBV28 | ASSLYWGVDEQY
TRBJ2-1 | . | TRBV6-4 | ASSEGQGSNEQF
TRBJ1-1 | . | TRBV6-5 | ASRPSHTEAF
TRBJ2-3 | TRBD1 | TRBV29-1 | SVGTGIWSDTQY
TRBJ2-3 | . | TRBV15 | ATSRTTGPGQDTQY
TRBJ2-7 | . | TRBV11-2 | ASSLGTDYEQY
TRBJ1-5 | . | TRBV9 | ASSVGTFENQPQH
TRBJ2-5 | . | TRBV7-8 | ASSLQGGGETQY
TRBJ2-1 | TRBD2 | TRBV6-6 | ASSSGLAAEQF
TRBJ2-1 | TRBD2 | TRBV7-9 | ASSLAGASYNEQF
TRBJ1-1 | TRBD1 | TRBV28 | ASSLWGDSNTEAF
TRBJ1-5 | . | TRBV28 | ASSLWTDDQPQH
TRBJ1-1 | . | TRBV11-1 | ASSLLKGTEAF
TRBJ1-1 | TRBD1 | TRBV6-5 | ASSLDRVVVSAF
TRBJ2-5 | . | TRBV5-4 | ASSFIGLQETQY
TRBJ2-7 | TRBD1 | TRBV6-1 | ASSEVAGGIYEQY
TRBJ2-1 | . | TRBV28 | ASSSPATDEQF
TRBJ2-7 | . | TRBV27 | ASSTEPYYEQY
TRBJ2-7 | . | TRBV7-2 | ASSFTRGDEQY
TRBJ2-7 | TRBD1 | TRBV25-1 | ASSGSNRGRYEQY
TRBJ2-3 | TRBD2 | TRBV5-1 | ASSLMASGSPGGTDTQY
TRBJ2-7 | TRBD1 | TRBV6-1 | ASSEPGGVYEQY